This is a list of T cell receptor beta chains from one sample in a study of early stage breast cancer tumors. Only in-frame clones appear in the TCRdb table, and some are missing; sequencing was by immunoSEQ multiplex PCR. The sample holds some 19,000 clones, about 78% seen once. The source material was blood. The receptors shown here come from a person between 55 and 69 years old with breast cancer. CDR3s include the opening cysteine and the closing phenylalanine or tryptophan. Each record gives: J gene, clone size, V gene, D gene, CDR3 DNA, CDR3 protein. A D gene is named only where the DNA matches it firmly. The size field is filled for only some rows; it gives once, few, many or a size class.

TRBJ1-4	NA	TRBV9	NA	TGTGCCAGCAGCGACGGTGAAAAACTGTTTTTT	CASSDGEKLFF
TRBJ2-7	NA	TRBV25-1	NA	TGTGCCAGCAGTGCGCGACCCGGGACGGAATACTACGAGCAGTACTTC	CASSARPGTEYYEQYF
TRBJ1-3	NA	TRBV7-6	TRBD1	TGTGCCAGCAGCTTAGCCAGGGGGCGCCTCGGAAACACCATATATTTT	CASSLARGRLGNTIYF
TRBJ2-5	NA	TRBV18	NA	TGTGCCAGCTCACCGAACGCTCCAAGGGGGATACAAGAGACCCAGTACTTC	CASSPNAPRGIQETQYF
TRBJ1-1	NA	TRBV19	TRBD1	TGTGCCAGTAGGATTTACTCAGGGGGGAACACTGAAGCTTTCTTT	CASRIYSGGNTEAFF
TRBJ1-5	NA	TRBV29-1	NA	TGCAGCGTGAGAAACGGAGGGAGCAATCAGCCCCAGCATTTT	CSVRNGGSNQPQHF
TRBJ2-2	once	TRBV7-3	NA	TGTGCCAGCAGCGGGTCGAACACCGGGGAGCTGTTTTTT	CASSGSNTGELFF
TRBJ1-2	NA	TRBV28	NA	TGTGCCAGCAGTCCCGGGGGGCCAGTAGATAACTATGGCTACACCTTC	CASSPGGPVDNYGYTF
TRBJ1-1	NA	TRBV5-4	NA	TGTGCCAGCAGCCCCAACGGCGCTCAGAACACTGAAGCTTTCTTT	CASSPNGAQNTEAFF
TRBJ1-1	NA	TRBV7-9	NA	TGTGCCAGCAGCTCACAGGGTGGGGGAACTGAAGCTTTCTTT	CASSSQGGGTEAFF
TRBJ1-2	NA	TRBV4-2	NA	TGTGCCAGCAGCCAAGATAGAGTAGGGGGTAACTATGGCTACACCTTC	CASSQDRVGGNYGYTF
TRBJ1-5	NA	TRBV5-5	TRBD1	TGTGCCAGCAGCTTGGTGGGGGGACAGGGGGCATACAATCAGCCCCAGCATTTT	CASSLVGGQGAYNQPQHF
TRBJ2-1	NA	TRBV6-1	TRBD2	TGTGCCAGCAATCCTAGCGGGGGGCGGAATGAGCAGTTCTTC	CASNPSGGRNEQFF
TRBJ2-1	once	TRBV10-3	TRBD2	TGTGCCATCAGTGAGTCTACTAGCGGGAGCCGCGATGAGCAGTTCTTC	CAISESTSGSRDEQFF
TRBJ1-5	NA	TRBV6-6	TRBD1	TGTGCCAGCAGTCCCAGGGGGCTCAATCAGCCCCAGCATTTT	CASSPRGLNQPQHF
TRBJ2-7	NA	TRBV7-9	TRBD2	TGTGCCAGCAGCCCACTAGCGGGGGCCTACGAGCAGTACTTC	CASSPLAGAYEQYF
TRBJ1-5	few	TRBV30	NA	TGTGCCTGGACCATCGCTGGGCAGGGGCAGCCCCAGCATTTT	CAWTIAGQGQPQHF
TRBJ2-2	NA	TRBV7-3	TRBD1	TGTGCCAGCAGCCGAGGGACAGGGGCCACCGGGGAGCTGTTTTTT	CASSRGTGATGELFF
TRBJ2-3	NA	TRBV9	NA	TGTGCCAGCAGCGTAGCACCTGACGATACGCAGTATTTT	CASSVAPDDTQYF
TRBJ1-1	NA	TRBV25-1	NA	TGTGCCAGCGGCGAACCCAGATTGAACACTGAAGCTTTCTTT	CASGEPRLNTEAFF
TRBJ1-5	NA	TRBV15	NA	TGTGCCACCAGCAGAGTCGGCGAGGTGCCCCAGCATTTT	CATSRVGEVPQHF
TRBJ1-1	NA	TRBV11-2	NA	TGTGCCAGCAGCTTAAAGATTGAAGCTTTCTTT	CASSLKIEAFF
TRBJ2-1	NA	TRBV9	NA	TGTGCCAGCAGCGTAAGAGGCTCCTACAATGAGCAGTTCTTC	CASSVRGSYNEQFF
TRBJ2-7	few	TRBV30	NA	TGTGCCAGCGCCCGGGGGGCCGGGTACGAGCAGTACTTC	CASARGAGYEQYF
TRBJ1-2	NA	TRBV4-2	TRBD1	TGTGCCAGCAGCCAAGATGTCGGCAGGGGGGACTATGGCTACACCTTC	CASSQDVGRGDYGYTF
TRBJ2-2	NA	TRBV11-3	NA	TGTGCCAGCAGCTTAGCCTTGTTCGGAGGGGGAACCGGGGAGCTGTTTTTT	CASSLALFGGGTGELFF
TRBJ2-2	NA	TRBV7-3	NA	TGTGCCAGCAGCCCAGTCGAATCGAGGTCCACCGGGGAGCTGTTTTTT	CASSPVESRSTGELFF